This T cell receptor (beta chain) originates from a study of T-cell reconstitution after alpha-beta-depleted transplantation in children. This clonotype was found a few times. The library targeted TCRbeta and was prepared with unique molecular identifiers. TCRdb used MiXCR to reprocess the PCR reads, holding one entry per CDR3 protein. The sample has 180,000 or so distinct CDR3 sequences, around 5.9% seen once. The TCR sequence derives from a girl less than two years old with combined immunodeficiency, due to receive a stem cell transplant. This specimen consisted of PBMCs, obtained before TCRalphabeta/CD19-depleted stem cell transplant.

DNA of the CDR3: TGCAGCGTTGACCAGGGGGAGGGCTACACCTTC. Residues: CSVDQGEGYTF. The rearrangement links TRBV29-1 to TRBJ1-2, with TRBD1 identical over 7 bases. Germline V gene data show CDR1 as SQVTM and CDR2 as ANQGSEA. The V and J ends lost 3 bases and 8 bases, in that order; junction bases with no gene match: 3. This CDR3 has 11 amino acids.